This is a list of T cell receptor beta chains from one sample in a study of metastatic and nonmetastatic thyroid tumors. Using MiXCR, TCRdb reanalyzed the PCR reads. The data hold 20,000 to 25,000 clones, with approximately 15% observed a single time. Sequenced sample: tumor tissue. These receptors all stem from a female donor with papillary thyroid cancer or a benign thyroid nodule (not recorded which). Some clones in this sample may be carry-over from other donors' samples. Both conserved end residues are part of each CDR3. D genes are given only for firm matches. Rows may omit the clone size; those that give it use once, few, many or a size class.

clone size	V gene	J gene	D gene	CDR3 protein	CDR3 DNA
.	TRBV14	TRBJ2-7	.	CASSLRALYGQYF	TGTGCCAGCAGCCTCCGAGCCCTGTACGGGCAGTACTTC
many	TRBV28	TRBJ2-5	TRBD1	CASSPLTGRGTQYF	TGTGCCAGCAGTCCCTTGACAGGGCGAGGGACCCAGTACTTC
many	TRBV4-1	TRBJ2-3	.	CASRPMALSDTQYF	TGCGCCAGCCGCCCCATGGCGCTTTCAGATACGCAGTATTTT
.	TRBV12-3/TRBV12-4	TRBJ2-7	TRBD1	CASKPGQGYEQHF	TGTGCCAGCAAACCTGGACAGGGTTACGAGCAGCACTTC
few	TRBV12-3/TRBV12-4	TRBJ2-3	TRBD2	CASRLRAGGLTYTQYF	TGTGCCAGCAGACTTAGGGCGGGAGGGCTGACATATACGCAGTATTTT
many	TRBV27	TRBJ2-6	.	CASSLGARSGANVLTF	TGTGCCAGCAGTTTGGGGGCCCGCTCTGGGGCCAACGTCCTGACTTTC
many	TRBV20-1	TRBJ2-3	.	CSASPHTDTQYF	TGCAGTGCTAGCCCACACACAGATACGCAGTATTTT
many	TRBV5-1	TRBJ1-2	.	CASSLYVGSYGYTF	TGCGCCAGCAGCTTGTATGTGGGTAGCTATGGCTACACCTTC
many	TRBV6-5	TRBJ2-5	TRBD1	CASSSRDRGVWETQYF	TGTGCCAGCAGTTCTCGGGACAGGGGGGTTTGGGAGACCCAGTACTTC
many	TRBV28	TRBJ1-1	.	CATGDTGGVAFF	TGTGCCACCGGCGACACGGGTGGAGTAGCTTTCTTT
large	TRBV29-1	TRBJ1-1	.	CSVLRFDTEAFF	TGCAGCGTTCTCAGATTTGACACTGAAGCTTTCTTT
many	TRBV5-1	TRBJ2-5	.	CASSLSWRGPETQYF	TGCGCCAGCAGCTTGTCATGGAGGGGTCCAGAGACCCAGTACTTC
.	TRBV19	TRBJ2-7	.	CASRYGDDEYYF	TGTGCCAGTAGATACGGTGACGACGAGTATTACTTC
few	TRBV27	TRBJ2-6	.	CASSPQLCGANVLTF	TGTGCCAGCAGTCCTCAGCTTTGCGGGGCCAACGTCCTGACTTTC
many	TRBV5-1	TRBJ1-3	.	CASSPRGGSGNTIYF	TGCGCCAGCAGCCCCCGGGGCGGGTCTGGAAACACCATATATTTT
few	TRBV5-5	TRBJ1-4	.	CASSLGVGLNEKLFF	TGTGCCAGCAGCTTGGGTGTAGGACTTAATGAAAAACTGTTTTTT
.	TRBV11-1	TRBJ2-1	TRBD2	CASSFKRERGSYNEQFF	TGTGCCAGCAGCTTCAAGCGGGAGAGGGGCTCCTACAATGAGCAGTTCTTC
many	TRBV20-1	TRBJ1-1	.	CSAKRQATNTEAFF	TGCAGTGCCAAACGACAGGCAACGAACACTGAAGCTTTCTTT
.	TRBV2	TRBJ1-2	.	CASSASPYGYTF	TGTGCCAGCAGTGCGTCCCCGTATGGCTACACCTTC
many	TRBV5-6	TRBJ1-4	TRBD1	CASSPGTGERKLFF	TGTGCCAGCAGCCCTGGGACAGGGGAAAGGAAACTGTTTTTT
few	TRBV6-1	TRBJ2-1	.	CASSLLSGGHNEQFF	TGTGCCAGCAGTCTCCTATCGGGGGGCCACAATGAGCAGTTCTTC
medium-sized	TRBV30	TRBJ1-1	.	CAWKRNTEAFF	TGTGCCTGGAAGAGGAACACTGAAGCTTTCTTT
many	TRBV18	TRBJ2-5	TRBD2	CASSPPDWSGRQETQYF	TGTGCCAGCTCACCCCCCGACTGGAGCGGGAGGCAAGAGACCCAGTACTTC
medium-sized	TRBV4-1	TRBJ2-1	.	CASSLVGDANEQFF	TGCGCCAGCAGCCTAGTTGGCGACGCCAATGAGCAGTTCTTC
many	TRBV7-9	TRBJ1-6	.	CASSSPYPGLAPLHF	TGTGCCAGCAGCTCACCTTACCCCGGGTTGGCACCCCTCCACTTT
.	TRBV20-1	TRBJ1-5	TRBD1	CSARQGGWGNQPQHF	TGCAGTGCTAGACAAGGGGGCTGGGGCAATCAGCCCCAGCATTTT
.	TRBV10-2	TRBJ2-2	TRBD1	CASTKTGGDTGELFF	TGCGCCAGCACGAAGACAGGGGGCGACACCGGGGAGCTCTTTTTT
many	TRBV7-6	TRBJ2-7	.	CASSLEGGPTFYEQYF	TGTGCCAGCAGCCTAGAAGGTGGACCGACATTCTACGAGCAGTACTTC
many	TRBV3-1	TRBJ2-1	TRBD2	CASSRLETSGHNEQFF	TGTGCCAGCAGCCGCCTCGAGACTAGCGGGCACAATGAGCAGTTCTTC
.	TRBV24-1	TRBJ1-2	TRBD1	CATSDPGTGVDSYCYTF	TGTGCCACCAGTGATCCCGGGACAGGGGTCGATAGCTATTGCTACACCTTC
many	TRBV29-1	TRBJ2-1	TRBD2	CSATSVISYNEQFF	TGCAGCGCAACTAGCGTCATCTCCTACAATGAGCAGTTCTTC
.	TRBV28	TRBJ1-5	TRBD1	CASIYGTGRGRSQPQHF	TGTGCCAGCATCTATGGGACAGGAAGAGGGAGAAGTCAGCCCCAGCATTTT
.	TRBV6-1	TRBJ2-1	.	CASSEASPAEQFF	TGTGCCAGCAGTGAAGCCTCGCCAGCGGAGCAGTTCTTC
many	TRBV20-1	TRBJ1-1	TRBD1	CSARVSRGLSEAFF	TGCAGTGCTAGAGTTAGCAGGGGGCTTAGTGAAGCTTTCTTT
many	TRBV7-6	TRBJ1-2	TRBD1	CASSLSTGENGYTF	TGTGCCAGCAGCTTGAGCACAGGGGAGAATGGCTACACCTTC
.	TRBV5-6	TRBJ1-5	.	CASSLVSPLGTNQPQHF	TGTGCCAGCAGCTTGGTCTCCCCATTAGGCACCAATCAGCCCCAGCATTTT
many	TRBV6-1	TRBJ1-2	TRBD1	CASRAIFFGQANYGYTF	TGTGCCAGCAGAGCCATCTTCTTTGGACAGGCCAACTATGGCTACACCTTC
.	TRBV20-1	TRBJ1-2	.	CGAKSAQNYGYTF	TGCGGTGCTAAGTCGGCGCAAAACTATGGCTACACCTTC
many	TRBV5-6	TRBJ2-3	.	CASSLRATDTQYF	TGTGCCAGCAGCCTGCGGGCCACAGATACGCAGTATTTT
.	TRBV11-3	TRBJ2-2	TRBD1	CASSRAPGQVTGELFF	TGTGCCAGCAGCCGAGCTCCGGGACAGGTCACCGGGGAGCTGTTTTTT
many	TRBV28	TRBJ2-5	.	CASSLTRVPTSLSETQYF	TGTGCCAGCAGTTTAACCCGGGTGCCGACGAGCCTCTCGGAGACCCAGTACTTC
few	TRBV27	TRBJ2-1	TRBD1	CASTTPMGTGGNEQFF	TGTGCCAGCACTACACCAATGGGGACAGGGGGTAATGAGCAGTTCTTC
.	TRBV30	TRBJ1-5	.	CAWGRASNQPQHF	TGTGCCTGGGGACGAGCTAGCAATCAGCCCCAGCATTTT
.	TRBV30	TRBJ2-1	TRBD2	CAWGRIAGGPHNEQFF	TGTGCCTGGGGCCGCATAGCGGGAGGGCCCCACAATGAGCAGTTCTTC
many	TRBV11-2	TRBJ1-1	TRBD1	CASSYRTGKGTEAFF	TGTGCCAGCAGCTACCGGACAGGGAAAGGTACTGAAGCTTTCTTT
.	TRBV6-1	TRBJ1-4	.	CASSDPVTAYEELFF	TGTGCCAGCAGTGACCCCGTGACCGCCTATGAAGAACTGTTTTTT
.	TRBV12-5	TRBJ2-1	.	CASGFLPQGQNEQLF	TGTGCTAGTGGTTTTCTCCCACAGGGTCAAAATGAGCAGCTCTTC
many	TRBV2	TRBJ1-2	.	CASTFGSGNGYTF	TGTGCCAGCACATTTGGTTCAGGGAATGGCTACACCTTC
many	TRBV7-3	TRBJ2-2	.	CASSREPNTGELFF	TGTGCCAGCAGCCGAGAGCCGAACACCGGGGAGCTGTTTTTT
many	TRBV5-1	TRBJ2-7	TRBD1	CASSLARTGGNEQYF	TGCGCCAGCAGCTTGGCCCGGACAGGGGGCAACGAGCAGTACTTC
.	TRBV7-9	TRBJ1-3	.	CASSFIPSSGNTIYF	TGTGCCAGCAGCTTTATTCCCAGCTCTGGAAACACCATATATTTT
many	TRBV19	TRBJ2-5	TRBD2	CASSIASLAEETQYF	TGTGCCAGTAGTATCGCCTCACTAGCGGAAGAGACCCAGTACTTC
medium-sized	TRBV12-3/TRBV12-4	TRBJ1-2	TRBD1	CASRPTGVRGYTF	TGTGCCAGCAGGCCAACAGGGGTGCGTGGCTACACCTTC
.	TRBV28	TRBJ1-6	TRBD1	CASSRTGRQSPLHF	TGTGCCAGCAGTCGGACAGGACGACAGTCACCCCTCCACTTT
many	TRBV5-1	TRBJ1-3	TRBD1	CASSLRQGATGNTIYF	TGCGCCAGCAGCTTAAGACAGGGGGCAACTGGAAACACCATATATTTT
many	TRBV15	TRBJ1-1	TRBD1	CATSLPQGAGTEAFF	TGTGCCACCAGCCTCCCCCAGGGGGCTGGCACTGAAGCTTTCTTT
medium-sized	TRBV15	TRBJ1-3	.	CATSNGYGNTIYF	TGTGCCACCAGCAATGGGTACGGAAACACCATATATTTT